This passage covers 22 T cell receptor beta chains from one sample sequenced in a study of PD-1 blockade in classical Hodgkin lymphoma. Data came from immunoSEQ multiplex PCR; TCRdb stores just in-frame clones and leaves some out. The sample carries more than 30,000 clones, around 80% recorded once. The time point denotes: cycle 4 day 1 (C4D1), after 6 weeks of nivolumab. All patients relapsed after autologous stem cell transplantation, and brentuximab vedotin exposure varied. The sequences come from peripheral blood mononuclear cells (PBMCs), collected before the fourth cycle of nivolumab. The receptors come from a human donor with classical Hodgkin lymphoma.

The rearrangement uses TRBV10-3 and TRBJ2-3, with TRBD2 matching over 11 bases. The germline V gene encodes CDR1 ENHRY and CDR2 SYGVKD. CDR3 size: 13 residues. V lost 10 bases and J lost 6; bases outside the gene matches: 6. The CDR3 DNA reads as TGTGCCACCTTAGCGGGGGGGCGGGATACGCAGTATTTT. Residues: CATLAGGRDTQYF.

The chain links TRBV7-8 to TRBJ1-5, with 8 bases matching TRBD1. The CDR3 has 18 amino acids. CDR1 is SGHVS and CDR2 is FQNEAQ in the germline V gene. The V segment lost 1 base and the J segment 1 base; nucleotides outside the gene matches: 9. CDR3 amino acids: CASSLEARGRRSNQPQHF. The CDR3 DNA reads TGTGCCAGCAGCTTAGAGGCCAGGGGGCGAAGGAGCAATCAGCCCCAGCATTTT. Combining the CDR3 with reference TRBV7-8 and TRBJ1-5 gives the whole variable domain GAGVSQSPRYKVAKRGQDVALRCDPISGHVSLFWYQQALGQGPEFLTYFQNEAQLDKSGLPSDRFFAERPEGSVSTLKIQRTQQEDSAVYLCASSLEARGRRSNQPQHFGDGTRLSIL.

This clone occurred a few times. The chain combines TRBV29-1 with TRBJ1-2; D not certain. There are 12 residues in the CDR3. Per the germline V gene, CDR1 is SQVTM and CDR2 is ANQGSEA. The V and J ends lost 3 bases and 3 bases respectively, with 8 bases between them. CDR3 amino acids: CSVEADDYGYTF. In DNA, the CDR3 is TGCAGCGTTGAGGCCGATGACTATGGCTACACCTTC.

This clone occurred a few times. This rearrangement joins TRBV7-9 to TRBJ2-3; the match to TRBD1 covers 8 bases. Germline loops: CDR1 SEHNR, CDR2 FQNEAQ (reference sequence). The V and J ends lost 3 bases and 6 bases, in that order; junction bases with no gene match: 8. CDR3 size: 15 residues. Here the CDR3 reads CASSFRQGTGDTQYF. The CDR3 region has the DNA TGTGCCAGCAGCTTTCGACAGGGGACGGGGGATACGCAGTATTTT.

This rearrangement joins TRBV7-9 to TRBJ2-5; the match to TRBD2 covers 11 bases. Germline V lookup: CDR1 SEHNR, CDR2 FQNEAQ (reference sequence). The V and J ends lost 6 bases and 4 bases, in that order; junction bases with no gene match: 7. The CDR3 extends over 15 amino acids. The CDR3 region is CASSRTSGGGETQYF. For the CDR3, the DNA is TGTGCCAGCAGTAGAACTAGCGGGGGCGGAGAGACCCAGTACTTC.

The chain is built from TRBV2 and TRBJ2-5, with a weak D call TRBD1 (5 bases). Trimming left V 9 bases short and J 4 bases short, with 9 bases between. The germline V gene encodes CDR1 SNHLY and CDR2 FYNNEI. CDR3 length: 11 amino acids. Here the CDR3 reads CARARAETQYF. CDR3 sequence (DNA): TGTGCCAGGGCCAGGGCAGAGACCCAGTACTTC.

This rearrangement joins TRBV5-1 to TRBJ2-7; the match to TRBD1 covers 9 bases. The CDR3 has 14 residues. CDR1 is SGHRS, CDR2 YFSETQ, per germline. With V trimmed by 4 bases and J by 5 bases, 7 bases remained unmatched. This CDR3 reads CASSDAGTGHEQYF. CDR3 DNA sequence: TGCGCCAGCAGCGACGCCGGGACAGGGCACGAGCAGTACTTC.

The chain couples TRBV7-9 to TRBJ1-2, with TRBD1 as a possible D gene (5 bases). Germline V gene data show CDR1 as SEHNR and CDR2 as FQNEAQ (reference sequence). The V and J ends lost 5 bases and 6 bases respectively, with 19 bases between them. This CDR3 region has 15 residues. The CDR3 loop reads CASSPFTGTFDGYTF. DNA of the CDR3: TGTGCCAGCAGCCCCTTTACCGGGACGTTCGATGGCTACACCTTC.

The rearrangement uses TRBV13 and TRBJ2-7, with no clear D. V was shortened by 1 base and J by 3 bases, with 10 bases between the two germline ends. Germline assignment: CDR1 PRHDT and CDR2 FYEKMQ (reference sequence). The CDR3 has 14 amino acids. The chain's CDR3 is CASSLEASHYEQYF. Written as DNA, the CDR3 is TGTGCCAGCAGCTTAGAGGCTTCCCACTACGAGCAGTACTTC.

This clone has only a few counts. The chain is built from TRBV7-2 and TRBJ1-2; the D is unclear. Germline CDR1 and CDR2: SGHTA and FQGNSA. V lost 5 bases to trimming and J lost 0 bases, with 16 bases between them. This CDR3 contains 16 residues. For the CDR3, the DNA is TGTGCCAGCAGCCCTGTAACGGGTATCCCTAACTATGGCTACACCTTC. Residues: CASSPVTGIPNYGYTF.

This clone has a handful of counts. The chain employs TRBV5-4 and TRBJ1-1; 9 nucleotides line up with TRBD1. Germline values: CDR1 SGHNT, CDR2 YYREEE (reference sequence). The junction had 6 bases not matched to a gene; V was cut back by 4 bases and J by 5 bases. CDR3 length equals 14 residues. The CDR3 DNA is TGTGCCAGCAGCAGTACAGGGGGCCCGACTGAAGCTTTCTTT. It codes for CASSSTGGPTEAFF.

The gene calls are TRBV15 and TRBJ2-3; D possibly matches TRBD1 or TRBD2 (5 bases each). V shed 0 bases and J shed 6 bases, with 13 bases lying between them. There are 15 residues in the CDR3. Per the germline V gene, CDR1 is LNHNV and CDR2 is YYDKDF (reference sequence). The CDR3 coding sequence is TGTGCCACCAGCAGAGATAACGGGGCCGCGGATACGCAGTATTTT. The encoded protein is CATSRDNGAADTQYF.

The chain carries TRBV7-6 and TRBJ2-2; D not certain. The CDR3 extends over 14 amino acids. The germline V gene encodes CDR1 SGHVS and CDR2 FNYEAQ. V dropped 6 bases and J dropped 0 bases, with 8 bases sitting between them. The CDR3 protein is CASSSTTNTGELFF. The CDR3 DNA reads TGTGCCAGCAGTTCAACGACGAACACCGGGGAGCTGTTTTTT.

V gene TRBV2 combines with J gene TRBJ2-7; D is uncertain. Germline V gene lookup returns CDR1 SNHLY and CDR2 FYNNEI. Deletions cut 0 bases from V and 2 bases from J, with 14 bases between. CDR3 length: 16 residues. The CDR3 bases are TGTGCCAGCAGTGAAGCAGCTGGCGCGTTCACCTACGAGCAGTACTTC. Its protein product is CASSEAAGAFTYEQYF.

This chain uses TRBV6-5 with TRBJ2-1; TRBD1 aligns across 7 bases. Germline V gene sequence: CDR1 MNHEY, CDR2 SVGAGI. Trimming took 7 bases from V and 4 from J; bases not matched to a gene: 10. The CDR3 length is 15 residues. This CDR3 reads CASNRPGQLYNEQFF. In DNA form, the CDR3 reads TGTGCCAGCAACCGACCGGGACAGCTGTACAATGAGCAGTTCTTC.

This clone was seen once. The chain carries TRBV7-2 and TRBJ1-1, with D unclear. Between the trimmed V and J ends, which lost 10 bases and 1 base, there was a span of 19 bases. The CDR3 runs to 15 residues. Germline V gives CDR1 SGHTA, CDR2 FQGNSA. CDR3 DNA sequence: TGTGCCACCCGGTGGAGGGATAAGGCGAACACTGAAGCTTTCTTT. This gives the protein CATRWRDKANTEAFF.

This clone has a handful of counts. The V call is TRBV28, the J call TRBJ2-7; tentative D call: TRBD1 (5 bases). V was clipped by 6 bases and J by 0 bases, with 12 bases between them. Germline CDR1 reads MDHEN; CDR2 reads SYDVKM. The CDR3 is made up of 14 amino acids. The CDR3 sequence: CASSRLDTSYEQYF. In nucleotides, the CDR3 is TGTGCCAGCAGCCGCCTGGACACCTCCTACGAGCAGTACTTC. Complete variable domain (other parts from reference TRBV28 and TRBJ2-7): DVKVTQSSRYLVKRTGEKVFLECVQDMDHENMFWYRQDPGLGLRLIYFSYDVKMKEKGDIPEGYSVSREKKERFSLILESASTNQTSMYLCASSRLDTSYEQYFGPGTRLTVT.

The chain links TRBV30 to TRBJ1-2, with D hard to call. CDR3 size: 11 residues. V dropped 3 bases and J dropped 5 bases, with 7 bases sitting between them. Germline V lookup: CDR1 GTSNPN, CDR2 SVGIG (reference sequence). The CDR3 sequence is CAWRESYGYTF. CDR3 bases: TGTGCCTGGAGAGAATCATATGGCTACACCTTC.

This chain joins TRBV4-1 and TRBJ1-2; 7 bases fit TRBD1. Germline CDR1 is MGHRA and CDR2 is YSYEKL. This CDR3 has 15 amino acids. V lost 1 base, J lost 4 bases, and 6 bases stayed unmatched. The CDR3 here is CASSQVNRGFYGYTF. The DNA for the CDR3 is TGCGCCAGCAGCCAAGTCAACAGGGGATTCTATGGCTACACCTTC.

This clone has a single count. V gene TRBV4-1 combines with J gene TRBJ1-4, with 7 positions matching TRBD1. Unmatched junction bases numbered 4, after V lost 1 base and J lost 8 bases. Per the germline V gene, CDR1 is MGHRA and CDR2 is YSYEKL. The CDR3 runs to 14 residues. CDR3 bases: TGCGCCAGCAGCCAAGGGGACAGCTTAGAAAAACTGTTTTTT. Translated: CASSQGDSLEKLFF.

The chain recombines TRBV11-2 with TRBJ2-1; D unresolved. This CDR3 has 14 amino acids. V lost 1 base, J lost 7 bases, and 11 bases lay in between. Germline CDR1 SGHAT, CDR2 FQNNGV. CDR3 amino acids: CASSLAGWANEQFF. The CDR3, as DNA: TGTGCCAGCAGCTTAGCTGGTTGGGCGAATGAGCAGTTCTTC.

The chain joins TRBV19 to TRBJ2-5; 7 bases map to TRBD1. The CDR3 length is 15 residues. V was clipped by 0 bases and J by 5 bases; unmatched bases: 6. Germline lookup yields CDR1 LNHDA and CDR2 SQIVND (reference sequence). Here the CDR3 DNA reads TGTGCCAGTAGTATAGAAACAGGGGCTCGGGAGACCCAGTACTTC. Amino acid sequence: CASSIETGARETQYF.